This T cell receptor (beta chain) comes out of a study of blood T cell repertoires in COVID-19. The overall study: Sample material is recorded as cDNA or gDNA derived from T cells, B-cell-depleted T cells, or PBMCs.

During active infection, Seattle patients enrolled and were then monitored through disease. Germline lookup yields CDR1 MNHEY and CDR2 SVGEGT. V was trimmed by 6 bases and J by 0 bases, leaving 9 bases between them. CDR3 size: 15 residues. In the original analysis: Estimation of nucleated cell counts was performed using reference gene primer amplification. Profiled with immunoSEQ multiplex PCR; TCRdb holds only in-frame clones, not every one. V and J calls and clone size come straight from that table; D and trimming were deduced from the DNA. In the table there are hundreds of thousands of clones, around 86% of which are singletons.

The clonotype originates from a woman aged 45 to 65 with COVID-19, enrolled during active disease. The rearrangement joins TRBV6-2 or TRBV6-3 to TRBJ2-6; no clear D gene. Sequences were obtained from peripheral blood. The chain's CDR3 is CASSLRFSGANVLTF. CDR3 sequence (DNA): TGTGCCAGCAGCCTCAGGTTCTCTGGGGCCAACGTCCTGACTTTC.